Listed below are T cell receptor beta chains from one sample, sequenced in a study of identical twins. TCRdb ran MiXCR on the 5' RACE reads and lists one entry per CDR3 protein. This sample has around 250,000 distinct CDR3 sequences, with about 8.9% found just once. A further study also used this sample, focusing on yellow fever vaccine responses in identical twins.

Sequencing was done on a sample of CD8+ T cells sorted from blood. Receptors originate from a woman aged 18-29 years in good health. The CDR3 runs from the conserved cysteine through the conserved F or W. A D gene is named only where the DNA matches it firmly. Size is stated for part of the rows, as once, few or many counts, or as a class when the clone is expanded.

-	TRBJ2-7	14	TRBV27	few	TGTGCCAGCAGTTTCTGGGCGGGCTACTACGAGCAGTACTTC	CASSFWAGYYEQYF
TRBD2	TRBJ2-5	16	TRBV7-2	many	TGTGCCAGCAGCTTAGGACCTAGCGGGAGATTAGAGACCCAGTACTTC	CASSLGPSGRLETQYF
-	TRBJ2-1	15	TRBV4-3	-	TGCGCCAGCAGCCAAGATAACGGGGGCTGGAATGAGCAGTTCTTC	CASSQDNGGWNEQFF
TRBD1	TRBJ2-1	12	TRBV29-1	-	TGCAGCGTCGACCACAGGGGAAATGAGCAGTTCTTC	CSVDHRGNEQFF
TRBD2	TRBJ2-7	15	TRBV7-9	many	TGTGCCAGCACCGCCGGACTAGCGGTCTCCTACGAGCAGTACTTC	CASTAGLAVSYEQYF
TRBD2	TRBJ2-1	20	TRBV20-1	few	TGCAGTGCTAGACCTCGACTAGCGGGAGGGCCTAATCCCGGGTACAATGAGCAGTTCTTC	CSARPRLAGGPNPGYNEQFF
-	TRBJ2-7	14	TRBV5-6	many	TGTGCCAGCAGAGTGGGGCCCGGAGACTACAAGCAGTACTTC	CASRVGPGDYKQYF
TRBD1	TRBJ1-1	14	TRBV18	-	TGTGCCAGCTCACCACTGGGACAGTCGATTGAAGCTTTCTTT	CASSPLGQSIEAFF
TRBD2	TRBJ2-1	12	TRBV27	-	TGTGCCAGCAGTTTTCGGGAGGGTGAGCAGTTCTTC	CASSFREGEQFF
TRBD2	TRBJ2-1	15	TRBV6-2/TRBV6-3	many	TGTGCCAGCAGTTTCAATAGCGGGCCCTACAATGAGCAGTTCTTC	CASSFNSGPYNEQFF
-	TRBJ2-7	14	TRBV20-1	few	TGCAGTGCTAGAGAGGCCGGGACTCTACGGGAGCAGTACTTC	CSAREAGTLREQYF
-	TRBJ2-7	14	TRBV4-1	-	TGCGCCAGCAGCCAAGAGCTGGGCATTTACGAGCAGTACTTC	CASSQELGIYEQYF
TRBD2	TRBJ2-2	17	TRBV7-9	-	TGTGCCAGCAGCTTAGAAGCTAGCGGCTTATACACCGGGGAGCTGTTTTTT	CASSLEASGLYTGELFF
TRBD1	TRBJ2-1	14	TRBV7-9	-	TGTGCCAGCAGCTTAGAGCAGGGGGAAAATGAGCAGTTCTTC	CASSLEQGENEQFF
TRBD1	TRBJ1-2	16	TRBV27	few	TGTGCCAGCAGTACCAACCTAGGGGGCGCTTTGGATGGCTACACCTTC	CASSTNLGGALDGYTF
-	TRBJ2-7	15	TRBV7-9	-	TGTGCCAGCAGCGGAGACTTTCAACCCACCTACGAGCAGTACTTC	CASSGDFQPTYEQYF
TRBD2	TRBJ2-7	15	TRBV20-1	-	TGCAGTGCGAGGGGCTCGACTAGCGGTGCCTACGAGCAGTACTTC	CSARGSTSGAYEQYF
-	TRBJ2-7	14	TRBV10-3	-	TGTGCCATCAGTGAGTCGATGGCCTCCTACGAGCAGTACTTC	CAISESMASYEQYF
TRBD2	TRBJ2-2	16	TRBV20-1	many	TGCAGTGCTAGAGACTCTAGCGGGGGAGACACCGGGGAGCTGTTTTTT	CSARDSSGGDTGELFF
-	TRBJ2-4	14	TRBV20-1	-	TGCAGTGCCCCAATTAGTGGGGCCAAAAACATTCAGTACTTC	CSAPISGAKNIQYF
-	TRBJ2-7	16	TRBV7-9	-	TGTGCCAGCAGCTTGCTGAGCGTGACAGAGATCTACGAGCAGTACTTC	CASSLLSVTEIYEQYF
TRBD2	TRBJ2-3	16	TRBV7-9	-	TGTGCCAGCAGCTCCGCGACTAGCGGGGGGGCAGATACGCAGTATTTT	CASSSATSGGADTQYF
-	TRBJ2-5	16	TRBV6-5	many	TGTGCCAGCAGTTACTCGACCATCGAGCGCTGGGAGACCCAGTACTTC	CASSYSTIERWETQYF
-	TRBJ2-7	14	TRBV4-2	-	TGTGCCAGCAGCCAAGAGGACAACTCCTACGAGCAGTACTTC	CASSQEDNSYEQYF
-	TRBJ2-7	13	TRBV27	once	TGTGCCAGCAGCCACGGGTCAAGGAGGGAGCAGTACTTC	CASSHGSRREQYF
TRBD1	TRBJ2-1	16	TRBV4-3	few	TGCGCCAGCAGCCAAGATCGGGACAGTACTCTTAATGAGCAGTTCTTC	CASSQDRDSTLNEQFF
-	TRBJ2-5	14	TRBV4-1	-	TGCGCCAGCAGCCAAAGTCTTCGTGGTGAGACCCAGTACTTC	CASSQSLRGETQYF
TRBD1	TRBJ2-5	15	TRBV13	-	TGTGCCAGCAGCTGGCAGGGGGCGGGGAGAGAGACCCAGTACTTC	CASSWQGAGRETQYF
-	TRBJ2-7	15	TRBV10-2	many	TGCGCCAGCATCTTTGCCCCCCGGGACGTGGGAGAGCAGTACTTC	CASIFAPRDVGEQYF
-	TRBJ2-7	13	TRBV20-1	-	TGCAGTGCTAGAGGGATAGACCTGGGGGAGCAGTACTTC	CSARGIDLGEQYF
-	TRBJ2-2	16	TRBV5-1	few	TGCGCCAGCAGCATAGGACCGGGACCGGAGAACGGGGAGCTGTTTTTT	CASSIGPGPENGELFF
TRBD1	TRBJ2-6	17	TRBV2	few	TGTGCCAGCAGGGCCGGACAGGTTCTCGAGGGGGCCAACGTCCTGACTTTC	CASRAGQVLEGANVLTF
-	TRBJ2-1	16	TRBV6-1	-	TGTGCCAGCAGTACCTCCGGGACGGCAGTTTACAATGAGCAGTTCTTC	CASSTSGTAVYNEQFF
-	TRBJ1-1	14	TRBV20-1	many	TGCAGTGCTAGAGATCTGACAGTCCACACTGAAGCTTTCTTT	CSARDLTVHTEAFF
-	TRBJ2-2	14	TRBV20-1	few	TGCAGTGCTAGAGATTACGGAGACACCGGGGAGCTGTTTTTT	CSARDYGDTGELFF
-	TRBJ1-5	17	TRBV7-3	few	TGTGCCAGCAGCAATAAAGGCCGGCAGAGTCGCAATCAGCCCCAGCATTTT	CASSNKGRQSRNQPQHF
-	TRBJ2-7	15	TRBV3-1	few	TGTGCCAGCAGCCCTCTAACGACAGGTGTCCACGAGCAGTACTTC	CASSPLTTGVHEQYF
-	TRBJ2-2	10	TRBV25-1	-	TGTGCCAGCTATGCCGGGGAGCTGTTTTTT	CASYAGELFF
-	TRBJ2-7	15	TRBV14	few	TGTGCCAGCAGCCGCGCCGGGACCCGCACCTACGAGCAGTACTTC	CASSRAGTRTYEQYF
TRBD1	TRBJ2-4	17	TRBV19	few	TGTGCCAGAACAACCGGGACAGGGGCCTTAGCCAAAAACATTCAGTACTTC	CARTTGTGALAKNIQYF
-	TRBJ2-7	14	TRBV11-2	-	TGTGCCAGCAGCACCTGGCAGGCTACTTACGAGCAGAACTTC	CASSTWQATYEQNF
-	TRBJ2-1	15	TRBV7-2	few	TGTGCCAGCAGCTTAGGTGGGGTTTGGGGATGGGAGCAGTTCTTC	CASSLGGVWGWEQFF
-	TRBJ2-7	13	TRBV2	-	TGTGCCAAACGACAGGTGGATCGCTACGAGCAGTACTTC	CAKRQVDRYEQYF
-	TRBJ2-1	12	TRBV5-6	many	TGTGCCAGCAGCTTGATTGGTCGTGAGCAGTTCTTC	CASSLIGREQFF
TRBD2	TRBJ2-7	16	TRBV9	few	TGTGCCAGCAGCGTAGAATCGGGGGGGCCGAGTGTGGAGCAGTACTTC	CASSVESGGPSVEQYF
-	TRBJ2-7	15	TRBV7-6	few	TGTGCCAGCAGCTTAGAGGCCAGCCGCTCCTACGAGCAGTACTTC	CASSLEASRSYEQYF
-	TRBJ1-1	13	TRBV7-2	-	TGTGCCAGCAGCTCCTGGTCCAACACTGAAGCTTTCTTT	CASSSWSNTEAFF
TRBD1	TRBJ2-2	14	TRBV29-1	many	TGCAGCGTAGGTGGCAGGGGGCCCACCGGGGAGCTGTTTTTT	CSVGGRGPTGELFF
-	TRBJ2-7	14	TRBV12-3/TRBV12-4	few	TGTGCCAGCAGTTTAAACCACAACTCCTACGAGCAGTACTTC	CASSLNHNSYEQYF
-	TRBJ2-7	12	TRBV20-1	few	TGCAGTGCTAGTAATTACGTCTACGAGCAGTACTTC	CSASNYVYEQYF
-	TRBJ2-7	15	TRBV11-2	-	TGTGCCAGCAGCTTATATGGGGGGCCCAACTACGAGCAGTACTTC	CASSLYGGPNYEQYF
-	TRBJ2-7	14	TRBV20-1	-	TGCAGTGCGGACGGAGCTAGTCTCTCCTACGAGCAGTACTTC	CSADGASLSYEQYF
TRBD2	TRBJ2-7	15	TRBV6-2/TRBV6-3	-	TGTGCCAGCAGTTACTCAGGACTAGCGTTATACGAGCAGTACTTC	CASSYSGLALYEQYF
-	TRBJ2-7	12	TRBV13	-	TGTGCCAGCAGCTTAGTGTCCCACGAGCAGTACTTC	CASSLVSHEQYF
TRBD2	TRBJ2-3	18	TRBV29-1	few	TGCAGCGTTGAATTGGGGAGAGGTAGCGGGAGTGTGACAGATACGCAGTATTTT	CSVELGRGSGSVTDTQYF
TRBD1	TRBJ1-2	13	TRBV29-1	many	TGCAGCGTTGATTCCGGGACAGACCCTGGCTACACCTTC	CSVDSGTDPGYTF
-	TRBJ2-7	13	TRBV7-9	few	TGTGCCAGCAGCCCCACGGCGGCCTACGAGCAGTACTTC	CASSPTAAYEQYF
-	TRBJ2-7	12	TRBV20-1	few	TGCAGTGCTAGAGAAGTAGGGTACGAGCAGTACTTC	CSAREVGYEQYF